The entry that follows covers one TCR beta chain sequence. Antigen: not known. This specimen belongs to a study of shared clonotypes between healthy human individuals. Study in general: Each donor's CD8 memory used one plate, CD8 naive two, each CD4 subset three. Study-wide results and caveats: Donor clonotype sharing was expected to depend on sequencing depth.

The CDR3 extends over 12 amino acids. Germline V gives CDR1 LNHDA, CDR2 SQIVND (reference sequence). Deletions cut 3 bases from V and 9 bases from J, with 9 bases between. CD8 cells classed as naive were CD45RO-negative and positively selected for CCR7, excluding terminally differentiated effector memory CD45RA+ cells. TCRdb keeps only in-frame clones here, not all; method: immunoSEQ multiplex PCR. The sample carries around 1,900,000 clones, roughly 93% recorded once. The chain joins TRBV19 to TRBJ2-1; D might be TRBD1 or TRBD2, each matching 6 bases. Sequenced: naive CD8+ T cells from PBMCs. The TCR sequence derives from a young man in good health. Some clones in this sample may be carry-over from other donors' samples. This chain's CDR3 is CASSIWGAEQFF. The CDR3 DNA reads TGTGCCAGTAGTATCTGGGGGGCTGAGCAGTTCTTC.